The 3 T cell receptor beta chains listed next were all sequenced from one sample in a study of blood T cell repertoires in COVID-19. Generated by immunoSEQ multiplex PCR, the TCRdb table keeps only in-frame clones and is missing some. Among about 320,000 clones listed, around nine tenths were seen once. Sequencing was carried out using PBMCs or T cells enriched from blood (not recorded which). These receptors were obtained from a man aged 60-69 years who had recovered from COVID-19.

The gene calls are TRBV19 and TRBJ1-5, with unresolved D. Germline CDR1 reads LNHDA; CDR2 reads SQIVND (reference sequence). CDR3 size: 14 residues. Trimming stripped 10 bases from V and 3 bases from J, with 16 bases between. CDR3 in amino acids: CATRPAGYNQPQHF. CDR3 nucleotide sequence: TGTGCCACCCGCCCCGCCGGGTACAATCAGCCCCAGCATTTT.

J is TRBJ2-3 and V is TRBV2; weak D call: TRBD1 (7 bases). This CDR3 has 14 residues. V dropped 2 bases and J dropped 5 bases, with 11 bases sitting between them. The germline V gene encodes CDR1 SNHLY and CDR2 FYNNEI. The CDR3 DNA reads as TGTGCCAGCAGTGAACAGGGGGGAATAGATACGCAGTATTTT. Translating gives CASSEQGGIDTQYF. The whole variable domain, filled in from reference TRBV2 and TRBJ2-3, reads EPEVTQTPSHQVTQMGQEVILRCVPISNHLYFYWYRQILGQKVEFLVSFYNNEISEKSEIFDDQFSVERPDGSNFTLKIRSTKLEDSAMYFCASSEQGGIDTQYFGPGTRLTVL.

V is TRBV2 and J is TRBJ1-2, with 9 positions matching TRBD1. Losses at the gene ends were 6 bases for V and 4 bases for J; bases not matched to a gene: 9. CDR3 size: 15 residues. The V gene's germline CDR1 is SNHLY and CDR2 FYNNEI. The CDR3 here is CASSAGQGSLYGYTF. DNA of the CDR3: TGTGCCAGCAGCGCTGGACAGGGGTCCCTCTATGGCTACACCTTC.